The sequence of this TCR beta chain was determined in a study of cytomegalovirus exposure and HLA in healthy donors. PCR used 60 Vbeta primers and 13 Jbeta primers. In the authors' workflow: A follow-up analysis tallied some 80 million unique TCR beta chains, roughly 11 million shared. Libraries were prepared by immunoSEQ multiplex PCR; TCRdb keeps only in-frame clonotypes and omits some of them. D and trimming were read from the DNA, whereas the V and J calls and clone size are those reported in that table. The sample contains 90,000 to 110,000 clones, about 16% of which appear only once. Germline assignment: CDR1 GTSNPN and CDR2 SVGIG (reference sequence). V shed 2 bases and J shed 0 bases, with 11 bases lying between them. The CDR3 is 15 residues long.

The rearrangement uses TRBV30 and TRBJ1-3; no firm D call. The source of this sequence is a female donor in good health and CMV-seronegative. Specimen: PBMCs. The CDR3 sequence is CAWSYTVDSGNTIYF. CDR3 sequence (DNA): TGTGCCTGGAGTTATACAGTGGACTCTGGAAACACCATATATTTT.